This T cell receptor beta chain was identified during a study of spatial heterogeneity in lung cancer. The overall study: Matched bulk RNA-seq provided a T cell module score, and TCR transcript counts in tumor regions correlated strongly with it.

The junction had 2 bases not matched to a gene; V was cut back by 2 bases and J by 7 bases. The germline gives CDR1 DFQATT, CDR2 SNEGSKA (reference sequence). The CDR3 contains 14 residues. The time point: sample taken at primary tumor resection. Samples came from 70 to 80 TRACERx patients with untreated early-stage lung cancer. Study-wide findings and caveats: Mutation counts in tumors were tracked by counts of expanded intratumoral alpha and beta TCRs.

TCRdb analysed the 5' RACE reads with MiXCR anew, one entry per CDR3 protein. Of about 13,000 distinct CDR3 sequences in the sample, approximately 2.9% are singletons; the top ten hold 15% to 20%. This clonotype was found many times. Its antigen is unknown. The sequence was collected from a male donor with early-stage non-small cell lung cancer. The chain employs TRBV20-1 and TRBJ1-6; 10 bases are a match to TRBD1. The material sequenced was lung tumor tissue, taken at surgery. CDR3 sequence: CSARLGQGNSPLHF. DNA of the CDR3: TGCAGTGCTAGATTGGGACAGGGGAATTCACCCCTCCACTTT.